What follows are 27 T cell receptor beta chains derived from one specimen sequenced in a study of blood T cell repertoires in COVID-19. Here immunoSEQ multiplex PCR was the method, and the copy in TCRdb shows in-frame clones only, minus some. The table has hundreds of thousands of clones, approximately 86% seen once. Material: peripheral blood. The receptor source for this set is a man aged 60 to 69 who had recovered from COVID-19.

V usage is TRBV6-5 and J usage is TRBJ1-5; D gene unclear. Germline lookup yields CDR1 MNHEY and CDR2 SVGAGI. Trimming left V 2 bases short and J 5 bases short, with 16 bases between. CDR3 length: 16 amino acids. CDR3 protein: CASSYPVVTDDQPQHF. The DNA of the CDR3 is TGTGCCAGCAGTTACCCGGTAGTAACCGATGATCAGCCCCAGCATTTT.

The chain is built from TRBV7-2 and TRBJ2-5, with D unresolved. The CDR3 loop spans 13 amino acids. From germline, CDR1 is SGHTA and CDR2 FQGNSA. Trimming took off 1 base at V and 5 bases at J, with 8 bases between the two ends. The CDR3 coding sequence is TGTGCCAGCAGCTTAGAACTTCGGGAGACCCAGTACTTC. Its translation: CASSLELRETQYF.

The V and J genes are TRBV27 and TRBJ2-2; D might be TRBD1 (5 bases). V was cut by 3 bases and J by 4 bases, with 9 bases left in between. CDR3 length: 14 amino acids. Germline CDR1 is MNHEY and CDR2 is SMNVEV (reference sequence). The CDR3 loop is CASSFVRVTGELFF. CDR3 nucleotide sequence: TGTGCCAGCAGTTTTGTCAGGGTCACCGGGGAGCTGTTTTTT.

The V gene is TRBV6-5, the J gene TRBJ1-1, with D unclear. Trimming removed 8 bases at V and 5 bases at J, with 18 bases between. The CDR3 is made up of 14 amino acids. Germline assignment: CDR1 MNHEY and CDR2 SVGAGI. The CDR3 coding sequence is TGTGCCAGCTGCCTTTACGGGGAATTTACTGAAGCTTTCTTT. This translates into CASCLYGEFTEAFF.

The rearrangement uses TRBV18 and TRBJ2-7, with 7 positions matching TRBD2. CDR1 is KGHSH and CDR2 is LQKENI in the germline V gene. Germline trimming cut 3 bases from V and 2 bases from J; bases unmatched to any gene: 7. This CDR3 is built from 15 residues. CDR3 residues: CASSPVVAGAYEQYF. The CDR3 DNA follows: TGTGCCAGCTCACCGGTGGTAGCGGGTGCCTACGAGCAGTACTTC.

This chain links TRBV9 with TRBJ1-5; D uncertain. Between the trimmed V and J ends, which lost 4 bases and 1 base, there was a span of 12 bases. This CDR3 spans 15 amino acids. Germline CDR1 and CDR2: SGDLS and YYNGEE. The CDR3 loop is CASSLSIGSNQPQHF. CDR3 in DNA: TGTGCCAGCAGCCTGTCCATCGGGAGCAATCAGCCCCAGCATTTT.

The chain recombines TRBV5-5 with TRBJ1-5; 7 bases are shared with TRBD1. Germline V CDR1 and CDR2: SGHKS, YYEKEE (reference sequence). Unmatched junction bases numbered 8, after V lost 4 bases and J lost 1 base. The CDR3 contains 16 residues. The CDR3 DNA is TGTGCCAGCAGCCGACAGGGAACGGTGAGCAATCAGCCCCAGCATTTT. Amino acid sequence: CASSRQGTVSNQPQHF.

This chain connects TRBV10-2 to TRBJ2-7, with TRBD2 as a possible D gene (5 bases). CDR1 and CDR2 (germline): WSHSY, SAAADI. V was cut by 6 bases and J by 4 bases, with 19 bases left in between. CDR3 length: 15 residues. The CDR3 DNA reads as TGCGCCAGCAGCCCTCCCCCGAGGGAGAGGTACGAGCAGTACTTC. It specifies CASSPPPRERYEQYF.

The CDR3 spells CASSGYRASSQNTEAFF. The CDR3 bases are TGTGCCAGCTCAGGTTACAGGGCATCGAGTCAAAACACTGAAGCTTTCTTT. The chain recombines TRBV18 with TRBJ1-1; the D gene is possibly TRBD1 (6 bases). The V gene's germline CDR1 is KGHSH and CDR2 LQKENI. Deletions cut 5 bases from V and 2 bases from J, with 21 bases between. This CDR3 contains 17 residues.

This clone was recorded once. The V and J genes are TRBV27 and TRBJ2-7; TRBD2 might be the D (5 bases). This CDR3 has 16 amino acids. Trimming left V 3 bases short and J 2 bases short, with 17 bases between. CDR1 is MNHEY, CDR2 SMNVEV, per germline (reference sequence). The CDR3 DNA follows: TGTGCCAGCAGTTTTCGATTTAGCGCTGGGACCTACGAGCAGTACTTC. Protein sequence: CASSFRFSAGTYEQYF.

This chain uses TRBV15 with TRBJ2-1; 7 positions agree with TRBD2. The CDR3 has 18 amino acids. V lost 0 bases, J lost 2 bases, and 10 bases stayed unmatched. Per germline, CDR1 LNHNV and CDR2 YYDKDF (reference sequence). CDR3: CATSRDGGVEGPYNEQFF. CDR3 nucleotides: TGTGCCACCAGCAGAGATGGGGGGGTGGAGGGCCCCTACAATGAGCAGTTCTTC.

CDR3 sequence: CASSLWGEGNQPQHF. In DNA form, the CDR3 reads TGCGCCAGCAGCTTGTGGGGAGAGGGCAATCAGCCCCAGCATTTT. V usage is TRBV5-1 and J usage is TRBJ1-5; D gene ambiguous. The V and J ends lost 1 base and 2 bases respectively, with 10 bases between them. Germline V CDR1 and CDR2: SGHRS, YFSETQ. This CDR3 comprises 15 residues.

The gene calls are TRBV6-6 and TRBJ2-7, with D maybe TRBD2 (6 bases). The CDR3 totals 12 residues. V lost 7 bases, J lost 6 bases, and 13 bases lay in between. CDR1 and CDR2 (germline): MNHNY, SVGAGI (reference sequence). CDR3 in amino acids: CASTRLEGEQYF. The CDR3 DNA reads as TGTGCCAGCACTAGACTAGAGGGCGAGCAGTACTTC.

The rearrangement joins TRBV11-2 to TRBJ2-3; TRBD2 agrees at 8 bases. Unmatched junction bases numbered 10, after V lost 1 base and J lost 1 base. Germline V gene sequence: CDR1 SGHAT, CDR2 FQNNGV. CDR3 size: 18 residues. CDR3 in amino acids: CASSLGPKLAGRTDTQYF. In nucleotides, the CDR3 is TGTGCCAGCAGCTTAGGCCCGAAATTAGCGGGGCGCACAGATACGCAGTATTTT.

The chain has TRBV28 and TRBJ1-1; the D gene is possibly TRBD1 (5 bases). The CDR3 consists of 11 residues. Trimming took off 2 bases at V and 11 bases at J, with 9 bases between the two ends. Germline V gene data show CDR1 as MDHEN and CDR2 as SYDVKM. CDR3 amino acids: CASSLTGVAFF. CDR3 nucleotide sequence: TGTGCCAGCAGTTTAACGGGGGTGGCTTTCTTT.

The V and J genes are TRBV5-1 and TRBJ1-4, with no clear D. This CDR3 contains 14 residues. The V end lost 3 bases, the J end lost 4 bases, and 10 bases lay between the germline ends. Germline CDR1 reads SGHRS; CDR2 reads YFSETQ. DNA of the CDR3: TGCGCCAGCAGCTCTCAGTGGTATAATGAAAAACTGTTTTTT. Its protein product is CASSSQWYNEKLFF.

The V gene is TRBV11-2, the J gene TRBJ2-7; no clear D gene. CDR1 SGHAT and CDR2 FQNNGV come from the germline V gene. The V and J ends lost 2 bases and 5 bases respectively, with 13 bases between them. The CDR3 is made up of 14 amino acids. This CDR3 reads CASSLLHNLDEQYV. CDR3 DNA sequence: TGTGCCAGCAGCTTATTACATAATCTAGACGAGCAGTACGTC.

The V gene is TRBV3-1 (or the pseudogene TRBV3-2), the J gene TRBJ2-5, with 10 bases lining up with TRBD1. The CDR3 contains 17 residues. V shed 4 bases, J shed 2 bases, and the junction held 10 bases outside the gene matches. The germline V gene has CDR1 LGHDT and CDR2 YNNKEL (reference sequence). The CDR3 is CASSRVPPGQGQETQYF. Here the CDR3 DNA reads TGTGCCAGCAGCCGTGTCCCTCCGGGACAGGGGCAAGAGACCCAGTACTTC.

The chain links TRBV30 to TRBJ1-1; weak D call: TRBD1 (6 bases). V was cut by 3 bases and J by 6 bases, with 23 bases left in between. The CDR3 runs 16 residues. CDR1 is GTSNPN and CDR2 is SVGIG in the germline V gene (reference sequence). The CDR3 DNA follows: TGTGCCTGGAGCCGGGACACCACGGGATTTTCGGCTGAAGCTTTCTTT. It encodes CAWSRDTTGFSAEAFF.

The gene calls are TRBV5-1 and TRBJ1-2; D is perhaps TRBD1 (5 bases). V was cut by 0 bases and J by 4 bases, with 13 bases left in between. Germline CDR1 reads SGHRS; CDR2 reads YFSETQ. This CDR3 has 15 residues. The CDR3 DNA follows: TGCGCCAGCAGCTTGGCAGGGAATAACCTCTATGGCTACACCTTC. This sequence encodes CASSLAGNNLYGYTF.

V is TRBV5-5 and J is TRBJ2-3; possibly TRBD1 for D (6 bases). Trimming left V 6 bases short and J 6 bases short, with 17 bases between. Germline-derived CDR1 and CDR2 are SGHKS and YYEKEE (reference sequence). The CDR3 has 14 amino acids. The CDR3 region has the DNA TGTGCCAGCACCATAAGGCAGGGGATGGATACGCAGTATTTT. Protein product: CASTIRQGMDTQYF.

The V call is TRBV18, the J call TRBJ1-1; D possibly corresponds to TRBD1 (5 bases). The CDR3 is 17 residues long. Germline CDR1 KGHSH, CDR2 LQKENI. V was shortened by 2 bases and J by 1 base, with 17 bases between the two germline ends. CDR3 region: CASSPGHIRTKNTEAFF. CDR3 nucleotides: TGTGCCAGCTCACCAGGTCATATCAGGACAAAGAACACTGAAGCTTTCTTT.

The rearrangement links TRBV5-5 to TRBJ2-3, with no clear D. Trimming stripped 4 bases from V and 6 bases from J, with 12 bases between. The CDR3 spans 13 residues. Germline CDR1 SGHKS, CDR2 YYEKEE (reference sequence). The CDR3: CASSPQNLDTQYF. DNA of the CDR3: TGTGCCAGCAGCCCTCAGAACCTGGATACGCAGTATTTT.

The chain uses TRBV19 and TRBJ1-6; 7 nucleotides match TRBD1. The CDR3 totals 15 residues. V shed 1 base, J shed 7 bases, and the junction held 4 bases outside the gene matches. CDR1 LNHDA and CDR2 SQIVND come from the germline V gene (reference sequence). The CDR3 DNA reads TGTGCCAGTAGTATAGTGCAGGGGGGCAATTCACCCCTCCACTTT. Encoded protein: CASSIVQGGNSPLHF. The entire variable domain, with the rest obtained from reference TRBV19 and TRBJ1-6, is as follows: DGGITQSPKYLFRKEGQNVTLSCEQNLNHDAMYWYRQDPGQGLRLIYYSQIVNDFQKGDIAEGYSVSREKKESFPLTVTSAQKNPTAFYLCASSIVQGGNSPLHFGNGTRLTVT.

The chain has TRBV21-1 and TRBJ2-7; the D segment call TRBD1 is taken from the table without a DNA check. TRBV21-1 is designated a pseudogene. The CDR3 covers 18 residues. CDR3 sequence: CASSKAKGGDAEVDQQYV. The CDR3 nucleotides read TGTGCCAGCAGCAAAGCGAAAGGGGGCGACGCGGAGGTTGATCAGCAGTACGTC.

V is TRBV3-1 (or the pseudogene TRBV3-2) and J is TRBJ2-3, with 8 bases matching TRBD2. Germline values: CDR1 LGHDT, CDR2 YNNKEL (reference sequence). The J segment lost 10 bases and the V segment lost 4 bases, leaving 1 base of the junction unmatched. There are 11 residues in the CDR3. DNA for the CDR3: TGTGCCAGCAGCCCGGGGGGGGCGCAGTATTTT. Translation: CASSPGGAQYF.

The CDR3 sequence: CAWSRGTAYGYTF. Here the CDR3 DNA reads TGTGCCTGGAGCCGAGGGACAGCTTATGGCTACACCTTC. The V and J genes are TRBV30 and TRBJ1-2; the match to TRBD1 covers 7 bases. The germline V gene encodes CDR1 GTSNPN and CDR2 SVGIG (reference sequence). Germline trimming cut 3 bases from V and 5 bases from J; bases unmatched to any gene: 6. There are 13 residues in the CDR3.